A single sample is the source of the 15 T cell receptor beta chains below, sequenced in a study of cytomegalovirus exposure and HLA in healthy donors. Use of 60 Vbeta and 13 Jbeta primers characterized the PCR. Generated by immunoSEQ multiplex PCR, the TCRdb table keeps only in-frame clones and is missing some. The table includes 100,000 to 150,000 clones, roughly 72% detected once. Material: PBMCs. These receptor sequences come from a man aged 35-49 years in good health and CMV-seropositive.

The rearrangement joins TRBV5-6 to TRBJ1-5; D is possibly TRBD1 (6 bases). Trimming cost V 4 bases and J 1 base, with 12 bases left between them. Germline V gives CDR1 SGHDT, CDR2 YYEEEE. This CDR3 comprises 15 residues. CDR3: CASSQQGISNQPQHF. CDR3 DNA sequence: TGTGCCAGCAGCCAACAGGGCATCAGCAATCAGCCCCAGCATTTT. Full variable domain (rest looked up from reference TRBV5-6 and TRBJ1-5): DAGVTQSPTHLIKTRGQQVTLRCSPKSGHDTVSWYQQALGQGPQFIFQYYEEEERQRGNFPDRFSGHQFPNYSSELNVNALLLGDSALYLCASSQQGISNQPQHFGDGTRLSIL.

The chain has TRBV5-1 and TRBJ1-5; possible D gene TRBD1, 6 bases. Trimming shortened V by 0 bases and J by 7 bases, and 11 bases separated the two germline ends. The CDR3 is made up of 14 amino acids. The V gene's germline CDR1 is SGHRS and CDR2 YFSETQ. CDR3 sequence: CASSLGGQFQPQHF. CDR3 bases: TGCGCCAGCAGCTTGGGTGGACAGTTCCAGCCCCAGCATTTT.

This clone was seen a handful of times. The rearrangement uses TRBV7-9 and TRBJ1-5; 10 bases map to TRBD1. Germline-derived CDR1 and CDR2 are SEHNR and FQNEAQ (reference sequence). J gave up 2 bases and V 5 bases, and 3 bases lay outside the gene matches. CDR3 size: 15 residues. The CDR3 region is CASSPTGGGNQPQHF. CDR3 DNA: TGTGCCAGCAGCCCGACAGGGGGCGGCAATCAGCCCCAGCATTTT.

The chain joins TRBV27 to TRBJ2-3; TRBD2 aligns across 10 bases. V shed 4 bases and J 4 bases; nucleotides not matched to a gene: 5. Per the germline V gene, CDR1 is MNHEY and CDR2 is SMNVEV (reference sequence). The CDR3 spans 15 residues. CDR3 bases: TGTGCCAGCAGTTATGTAGCGGGAGGATCAGATACGCAGTATTTT. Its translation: CASSYVAGGSDTQYF.

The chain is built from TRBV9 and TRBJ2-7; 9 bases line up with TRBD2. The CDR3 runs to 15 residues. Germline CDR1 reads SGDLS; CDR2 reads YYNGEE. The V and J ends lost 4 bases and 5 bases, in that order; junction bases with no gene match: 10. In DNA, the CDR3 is TGTGCCAGCAGCCCCGGGCTAGCGGGAATCCACGAGCAGTACTTC. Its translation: CASSPGLAGIHEQYF.

DNA for the CDR3: TGTGCCAGCAGTATATTTCTAGCGGGAGGGTCCTACAATGAGCAGTTCTTC. This codes for CASSIFLAGGSYNEQFF. The J gene is TRBJ2-1, the V gene TRBV27; TRBD2 matches at 12 bases. Per the germline V gene, CDR1 is MNHEY and CDR2 is SMNVEV (reference sequence). J gave up 1 base and V 5 bases, and 6 bases lay outside the gene matches. The length of the CDR3 is 17 residues.

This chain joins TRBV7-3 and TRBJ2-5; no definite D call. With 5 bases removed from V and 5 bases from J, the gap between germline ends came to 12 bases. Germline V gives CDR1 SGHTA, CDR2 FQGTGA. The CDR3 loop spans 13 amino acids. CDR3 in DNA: TGTGCCAGCAGCCCCCCGTCTTTGGAGACCCAGTACTTC. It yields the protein CASSPPSLETQYF. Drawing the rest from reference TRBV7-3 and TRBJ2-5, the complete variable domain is GAGVSQTPSNKVTEKGKYVELRCDPISGHTALYWYRQSLGQGPEFLIYFQGTGAADDSGLPNDRFFAVRPEGSVSTLKIQRTERGDSAVYLCASSPPSLETQYFGPGTRLLVL.

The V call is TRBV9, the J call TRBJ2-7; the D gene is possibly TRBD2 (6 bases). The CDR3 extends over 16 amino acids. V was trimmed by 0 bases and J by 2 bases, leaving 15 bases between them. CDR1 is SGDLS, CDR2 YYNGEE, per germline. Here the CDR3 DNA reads TGTGCCAGCAGCGTAGGACAGACTAGTCAGGCCTACGAGCAGTACTTC. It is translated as CASSVGQTSQAYEQYF.

The CDR3 coding sequence is TGTGCCAGCAGCGTAGGCCCCCCCGGAGAGACCCAGTACTTC. Encoded protein: CASSVGPPGETQYF. This sequence joins TRBV9 and TRBJ2-5, with unresolved D. The CDR3 extends over 14 amino acids. Per the germline V gene, CDR1 is SGDLS and CDR2 is YYNGEE. V was cut by 0 bases and J by 4 bases, with 10 bases left in between.

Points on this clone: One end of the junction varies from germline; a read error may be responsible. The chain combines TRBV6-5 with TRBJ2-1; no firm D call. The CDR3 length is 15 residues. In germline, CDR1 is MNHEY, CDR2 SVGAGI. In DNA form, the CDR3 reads TGTGCCGGCAGTTACTTTGGCGGAGAGAACAATGAGCAGTTCTTC. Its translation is CAGSYFGGENNEQFF.

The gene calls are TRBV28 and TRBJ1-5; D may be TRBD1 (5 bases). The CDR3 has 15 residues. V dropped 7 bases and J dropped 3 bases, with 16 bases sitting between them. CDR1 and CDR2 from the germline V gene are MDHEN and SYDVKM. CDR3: CASNPSTAPNQPQHF. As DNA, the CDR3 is TGTGCCAGCAACCCCTCGACAGCGCCCAATCAGCCCCAGCATTTT.

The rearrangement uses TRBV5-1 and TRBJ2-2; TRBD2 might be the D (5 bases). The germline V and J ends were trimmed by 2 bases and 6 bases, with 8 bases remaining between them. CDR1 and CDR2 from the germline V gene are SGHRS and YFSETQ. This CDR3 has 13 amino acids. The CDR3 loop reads CASSFQRAGELFF. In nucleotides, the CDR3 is TGCGCCAGCAGCTTCCAGAGGGCCGGGGAGCTGTTTTTT. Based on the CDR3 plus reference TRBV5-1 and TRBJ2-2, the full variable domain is KAGVTQTPRYLIKTRGQQVTLSCSPISGHRSVSWYQQTPGQGLQFLFEYFSETQRNKGNFPGRFSGRQFSNSRSEMNVSTLELGDSALYLCASSFQRAGELFFGEGSRLTVL.

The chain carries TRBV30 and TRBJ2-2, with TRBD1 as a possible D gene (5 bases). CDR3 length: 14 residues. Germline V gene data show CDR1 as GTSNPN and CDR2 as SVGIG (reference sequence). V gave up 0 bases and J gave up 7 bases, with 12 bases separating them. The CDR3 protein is CAWSVITGGGELFF. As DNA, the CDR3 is TGTGCCTGGAGTGTCATAACAGGCGGCGGGGAGCTGTTTTTT.

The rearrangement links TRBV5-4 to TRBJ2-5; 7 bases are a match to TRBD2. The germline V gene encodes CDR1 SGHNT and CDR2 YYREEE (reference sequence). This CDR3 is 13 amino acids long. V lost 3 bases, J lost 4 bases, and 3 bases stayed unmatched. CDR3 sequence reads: CASSWPGGETQYF. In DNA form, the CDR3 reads TGTGCCAGCAGCTGGCCGGGAGGAGAGACCCAGTACTTC.

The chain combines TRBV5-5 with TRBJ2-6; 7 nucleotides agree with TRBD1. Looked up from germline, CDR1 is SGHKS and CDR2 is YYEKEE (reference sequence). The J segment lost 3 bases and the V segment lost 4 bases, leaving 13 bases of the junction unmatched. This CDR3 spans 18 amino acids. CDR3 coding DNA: TGTGCCAGCAGCATCCAACTCCTTACAGGGGATGGGGCCAACGTCCTGACTTTC. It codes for CASSIQLLTGDGANVLTF.